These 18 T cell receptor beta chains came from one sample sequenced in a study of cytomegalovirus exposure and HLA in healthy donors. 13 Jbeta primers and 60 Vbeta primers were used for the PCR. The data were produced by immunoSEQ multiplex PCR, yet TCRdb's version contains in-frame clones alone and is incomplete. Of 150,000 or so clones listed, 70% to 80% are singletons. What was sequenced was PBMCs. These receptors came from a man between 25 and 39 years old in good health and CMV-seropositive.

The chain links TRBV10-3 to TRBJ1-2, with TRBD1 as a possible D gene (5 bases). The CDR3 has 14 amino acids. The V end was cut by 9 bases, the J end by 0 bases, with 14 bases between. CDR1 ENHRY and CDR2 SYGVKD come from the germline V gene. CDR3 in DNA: TGTGCCATGAGCGAGGGGCCAGCTAACTATGGCTACACCTTC. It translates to CAMSEGPANYGYTF.

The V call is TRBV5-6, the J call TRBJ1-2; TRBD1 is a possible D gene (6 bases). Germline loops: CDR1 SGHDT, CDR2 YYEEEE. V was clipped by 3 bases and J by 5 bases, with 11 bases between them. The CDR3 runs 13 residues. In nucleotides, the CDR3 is TGTGCCAGCAGCTCAGCCGGGACATATGGCTACACCTTC. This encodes CASSSAGTYGYTF.

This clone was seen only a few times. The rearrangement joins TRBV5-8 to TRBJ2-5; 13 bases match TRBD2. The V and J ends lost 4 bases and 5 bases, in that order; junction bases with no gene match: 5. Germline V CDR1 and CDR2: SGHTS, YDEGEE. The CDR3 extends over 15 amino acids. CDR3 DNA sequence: TGTGCCAGCAGCCTACTAGCGGGAGGGCGGGAGACCCAGTACTTC. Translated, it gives CASSLLAGGRETQYF.

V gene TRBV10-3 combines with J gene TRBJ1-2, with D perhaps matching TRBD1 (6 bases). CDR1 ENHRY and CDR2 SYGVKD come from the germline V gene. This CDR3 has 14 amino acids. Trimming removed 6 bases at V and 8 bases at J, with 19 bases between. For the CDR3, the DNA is TGTGCCATCAGCCTCGTCAACCGGGACAAAGGCTACACCTTC. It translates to CAISLVNRDKGYTF.

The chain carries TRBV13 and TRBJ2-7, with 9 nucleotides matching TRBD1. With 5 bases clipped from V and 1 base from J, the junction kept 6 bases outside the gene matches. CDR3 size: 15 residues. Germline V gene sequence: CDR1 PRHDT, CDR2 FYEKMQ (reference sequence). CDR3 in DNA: TGTGCCAGCAGCCCAGGGACAGGGACTTCCTACGAGCAGTACTTC. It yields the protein CASSPGTGTSYEQYF.

The CDR3 sequence: CASSQGQGSDNSPLHF. The CDR3 bases are TGCGCCAGCAGCCAGGGACAGGGGAGCGATAATTCACCCCTCCACTTT. The V gene is TRBV4-3, the J gene TRBJ1-6; 10 bases line up with TRBD1. CDR3 size: 16 residues. Looked up from germline, CDR1 is LGHNA and CDR2 is YSLEER. The J segment lost 5 bases and the V segment lost 3 bases, leaving 4 bases of the junction unmatched.

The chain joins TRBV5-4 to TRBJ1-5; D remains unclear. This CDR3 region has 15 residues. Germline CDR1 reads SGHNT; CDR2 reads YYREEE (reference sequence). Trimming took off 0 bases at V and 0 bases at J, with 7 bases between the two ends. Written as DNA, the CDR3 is TGTGCCAGCAGCTTGGAACCAGATAGCAATCAGCCCCAGCATTTT. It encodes CASSLEPDSNQPQHF.

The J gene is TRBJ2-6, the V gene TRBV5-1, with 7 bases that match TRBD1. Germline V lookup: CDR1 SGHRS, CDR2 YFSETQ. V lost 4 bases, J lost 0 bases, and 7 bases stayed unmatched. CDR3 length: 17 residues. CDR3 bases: TGCGCCAGCAGCAGACAGGGATATAGCTCTGGGGCCAACGTCCTGACTTTC. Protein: CASSRQGYSSGANVLTF.

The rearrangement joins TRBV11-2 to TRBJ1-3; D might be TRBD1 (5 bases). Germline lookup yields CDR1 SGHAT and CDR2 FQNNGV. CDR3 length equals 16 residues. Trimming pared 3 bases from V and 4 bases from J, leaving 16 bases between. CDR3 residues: CASSFSGPGAGNTIYF. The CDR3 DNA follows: TGTGCCAGCAGCTTTTCCGGGCCTGGGGCGGGAAACACCATATATTTT.

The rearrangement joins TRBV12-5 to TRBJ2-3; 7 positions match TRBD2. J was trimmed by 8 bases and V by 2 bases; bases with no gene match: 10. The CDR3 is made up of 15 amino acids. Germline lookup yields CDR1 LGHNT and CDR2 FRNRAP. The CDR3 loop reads CASGLTRTSSGTQYF. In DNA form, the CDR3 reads TGTGCTAGTGGTTTGACCCGGACTAGTTCGGGTACGCAGTATTTT.

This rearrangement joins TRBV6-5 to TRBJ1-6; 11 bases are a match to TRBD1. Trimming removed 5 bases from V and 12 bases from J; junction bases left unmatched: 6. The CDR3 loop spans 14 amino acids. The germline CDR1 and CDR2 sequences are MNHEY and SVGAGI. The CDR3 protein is CASSQGQGAEPLHF. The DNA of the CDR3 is TGTGCCAGCAGTCAAGGACAGGGGGCAGAACCCCTCCACTTT.

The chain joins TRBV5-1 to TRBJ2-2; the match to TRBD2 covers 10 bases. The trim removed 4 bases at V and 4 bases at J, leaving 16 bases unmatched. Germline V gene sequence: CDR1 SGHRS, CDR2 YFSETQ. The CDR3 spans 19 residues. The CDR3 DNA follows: TGCGCCAGCAGCAAGCGGAGGGCTAGCGGGGGCCTTCCCACCGGGGAGCTGTTTTTT. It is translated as CASSKRRASGGLPTGELFF.

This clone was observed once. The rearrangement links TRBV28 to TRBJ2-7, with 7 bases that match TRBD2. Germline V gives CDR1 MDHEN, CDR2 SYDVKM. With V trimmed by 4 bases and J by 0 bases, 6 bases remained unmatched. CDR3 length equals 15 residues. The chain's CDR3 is CASSSLAFSSYEQYF. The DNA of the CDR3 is TGTGCCAGCAGTTCACTAGCGTTTAGCTCCTACGAGCAGTACTTC.

CDR3 coding DNA: TGTGCCAGCAGTCGTCGGGCGAACCGGGACTACTCCCCGACCCAGTACTTC. It yields the protein CASSRRANRDYSPTQYF. The chain recombines TRBV27 with TRBJ2-5, with 7 bases matching TRBD2. CDR1 and CDR2 from the germline V gene are MNHEY and SMNVEV (reference sequence). V was clipped by 5 bases and J by 7 bases; unmatched bases: 19. The CDR3 consists of 17 residues.

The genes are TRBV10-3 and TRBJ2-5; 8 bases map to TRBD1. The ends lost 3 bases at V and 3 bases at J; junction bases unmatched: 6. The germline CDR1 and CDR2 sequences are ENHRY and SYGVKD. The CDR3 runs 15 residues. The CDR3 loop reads CAISDNDRGEETQYF. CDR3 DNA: TGTGCCATCAGTGACAACGACAGGGGAGAAGAGACCCAGTACTTC.

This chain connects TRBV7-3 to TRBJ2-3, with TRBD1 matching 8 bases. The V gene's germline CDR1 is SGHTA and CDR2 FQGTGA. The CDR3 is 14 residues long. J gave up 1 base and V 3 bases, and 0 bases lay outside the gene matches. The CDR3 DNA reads TGTGCCAGCAGCTTGGGACAGGGCACAGATACGCAGTATTTT. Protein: CASSLGQGTDTQYF.

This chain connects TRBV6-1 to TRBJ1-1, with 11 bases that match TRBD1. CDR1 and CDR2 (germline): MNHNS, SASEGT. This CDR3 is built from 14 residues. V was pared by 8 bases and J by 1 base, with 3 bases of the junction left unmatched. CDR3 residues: CASWDRGSNTEAFF. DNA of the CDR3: TGTGCCAGCTGGGACAGGGGGTCGAACACTGAAGCTTTCTTT.

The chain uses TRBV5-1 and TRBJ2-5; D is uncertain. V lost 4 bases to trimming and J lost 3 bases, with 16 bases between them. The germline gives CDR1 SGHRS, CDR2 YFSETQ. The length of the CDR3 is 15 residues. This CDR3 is CASSAGSGGKETQYF. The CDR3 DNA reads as TGCGCCAGCAGCGCCGGGTCTGGCGGTAAAGAGACCCAGTACTTC.